These T cell receptor beta chains were read from a single sample in a study of blood T cell repertoires in COVID-19. The table came from immunoSEQ multiplex PCR; TCRdb's copy has only in-frame clones and leaves some out. The sample consists of about 140,000 clones, approximately 78% of them appearing once. Sequencing was carried out using peripheral blood. Receptor source: a woman older than 75 with acute or convalescent COVID-19. Both conserved end residues are trimmed from each CDR3.

J	V	CDR3
TRBJ1-1	TRBV7-2	ASSFSGDTEAF
TRBJ1-4	TRBV29-1	SVAHEWGEKLF
TRBJ1-5	TRBV7-2	ASSSPGQSNQPQH
TRBJ1-3	TRBV28	ASSRFSGNTIY
TRBJ1-5	TRBV28	ASSSTGVRANQPQH
TRBJ2-1	TRBV4-2	ASSQGTAKDNEQF
TRBJ2-7	TRBV5-8	ASSEDSLLYEQY
TRBJ2-7	TRBV4-1	ASSQAGGPGEQY
TRBJ1-6	TRBV2	ASSGAGGGHSPLH
TRBJ1-6	TRBV7-3	ASSFGGRNSPLH